This is a list of T cell receptor beta chains from one sample in a study of blood T cells in healthy people across ages. TCRdb passed the 5' RACE reads through MiXCR, listing each CDR3 protein once. This table holds roughly 860,000 distinct CDR3 sequences, approximately 67% found once. The sample comprised blood. The origin of the receptors is a man aged 25-45 years in good health. The CDR3 runs from the conserved cysteine through the conserved F or W. D genes are given only for firm matches. Clone size is given for some rows only: seen once, a few or many times, or a class if the clone is expanded.

>TRBV12-3/TRBV12-4|-|-|TRBJ2-3
TGTGCCAGCTTGGATGGGTCTAGCACAGATACGCAGTATTTT
CASLDGSSTDTQYF
>TRBV29-1|TRBD1|-|TRBJ1-2
TGCAGCGTTTCACCGGGACAGGGCTATGGCTACACCTTC
CSVSPGQGYGYTF
>TRBV28|TRBD1|-|TRBJ2-1
TGTGCCAGCCAGGGACAGCCAAATGAGCAGTTCTTC
CASQGQPNEQFF
>TRBV9|-|-|TRBJ2-3
TGTGCCAGCAGCGTAGCGGGGATTAGCACAGATACGCAGTATTTT
CASSVAGISTDTQYF
>TRBV6-2/TRBV6-3|-|-|TRBJ2-5
TGTGCCGGCAGTTATGTGGGGCCTCGAGAGACCCAGTACTTC
CAGSYVGPRETQYF
>TRBV7-3|-|-|TRBJ2-4
TGTGCCAGCAGCTTAGCCCCCCTGGGGGCAGGGGAATACATTCAGTACTTC
CASSLAPLGAGEYIQYF
>TRBV29-1|-|-|TRBJ2-3
TGCAGCGTCCCTCTGGGGGATACGCAGTATTTT
CSVPLGDTQYF
>TRBV3-1|-|-|TRBJ2-1
TGTGCCAGCAGCCAAGATGGGGGATCCACCTACAATGAGCAGTTCTTC
CASSQDGGSTYNEQFF
>TRBV7-2|TRBD1|-|TRBJ2-2
TGTGCCAGCAGCCCCCCAAGACAGGGGGCTCACACCGGGGAGCTGTTTTTT
CASSPPRQGAHTGELFF
>TRBV12-3/TRBV12-4|-|few|TRBJ1-6
TGTGCCAGCAGTTTAAATCAGGGCTCCTATAATTCACCCCTCCACTTT
CASSLNQGSYNSPLHF
>TRBV12-3/TRBV12-4|-|-|TRBJ2-1
TGTGCCAGCACCTCGGTCAATGAGCAGTTCTTC
CASTSVNEQFF
>TRBV27|TRBD2|-|TRBJ2-1
TGTGCCAGCAGTTTATGGGCCGGGGGGGGGAACTCCTACAATGAGCAGTTCTTC
CASSLWAGGGNSYNEQFF
>TRBV5-6|TRBD1|few|TRBJ2-1
TGTGCCAGCAGCTCGGGACAGCCGGGGAATGAGCAGTTCTTC
CASSSGQPGNEQFF
>TRBV7-2|-|-|TRBJ1-1
TGTGCCAGCAGCTTGGGGGCGGGGTACACTGAAGCTTTCTTT
CASSLGAGYTEAFF
>TRBV6-5|TRBD2|-|TRBJ2-7
TGTGCCAGCAGGGCCTCTAGCGGACGCCCCTACGAGCAGTACTTC
CASRASSGRPYEQYF
>TRBV6-2/TRBV6-3|-|few|TRBJ2-4
TGTGCCACCAGACAGGGGAGGGCCAGACTTCCAGAAAACATTCAGTACTTC
CATRQGRARLPENIQYF
>TRBV2|-|-|TRBJ2-7
TGTGCCAGCAAGGGCAGCTACGAGCAGTACTTC
CASKGSYEQYF
>TRBV12-3/TRBV12-4|-|-|TRBJ2-7
TGTGCCAGCAGTCCATCTATCGGGACGGACTACGAGCAGTACTTC
CASSPSIGTDYEQYF
>TRBV7-9|TRBD1|-|TRBJ2-7
TGTGCCAGCAGCTTACACGGACAGGGTCACTACGAGCAGTACTTC
CASSLHGQGHYEQYF
>TRBV11-2|-|-|TRBJ2-7
TGTGCCAGCAGCGTCCCACAGGGCTCACTCTACGAGCAGTACTTC
CASSVPQGSLYEQYF
>TRBV9|TRBD2|many|TRBJ2-1
TGTGCCAGCAGAACTACTAGCGGGGGGTTGGATGAGCAGTTCTTC
CASRTTSGGLDEQFF
>TRBV6-2/TRBV6-3|-|few|TRBJ2-7
TGTGCCAGCAGTGTAGCAGTTACTACGGAGCAGTACTTC
CASSVAVTTEQYF
>TRBV10-3|-|few|TRBJ2-6
TGTGCCATCAGTCATGTTTCTGGGGCCAACGTCCTGACTTTC
CAISHVSGANVLTF
>TRBV6-5|-|-|TRBJ2-5
TGTGCCAGCAAAAGGTCGGAGACCCAGTACTTC
CASKRSETQYF
>TRBV10-3|TRBD2|-|TRBJ2-5
TGTGCCATCAGTAGACTAGCGGAAGGAACAATGGATGAGCAGTACTTC
CAISRLAEGTMDEQYF
>TRBV4-2|-|-|TRBJ2-3
TGTGCCAGCACCCTCGGGCCGCAGGGGATAGTTACAGATACGCAGTATTTT
CASTLGPQGIVTDTQYF
>TRBV4-2|-|-|TRBJ2-5
TGTGCCAGCAGCCAAGAAGAGGGGAAGGGGTTGGAGACCCAGTACTTC
CASSQEEGKGLETQYF
>TRBV20-1|TRBD1|-|TRBJ2-1
TGCAGTGCTGACGACAGGGGTGGGGACAATGAGCAGTTCTTC
CSADDRGGDNEQFF
>TRBV6-2/TRBV6-3|TRBD1|-|TRBJ1-2
TGTGCCAGCAGTTACGGGACAGACTCTAACTATGGCTACACCTTC
CASSYGTDSNYGYTF
>TRBV29-1|-|few|TRBJ2-5
TGCAGCGCAAATACAATTCGGCAGACCCAGTACTTC
CSANTIRQTQYF
>TRBV4-2|-|-|TRBJ2-4
TGTGCCAGCAGCCAAGATCGAGGGGGGGGGCAGGGCATTCAGTACTTC
CASSQDRGGGQGIQYF
>TRBV12-3/TRBV12-4|-|-|TRBJ2-4
TGTGCCAGCAGCTTAGGACAGATTGAGCAGTACTTC
CASSLGQIEQYF
>TRBV7-3|TRBD1|-|TRBJ1-1
TGTGCCAGCAGCAAACAGGGGCCACCTGATGAAGCTTTCTTT
CASSKQGPPDEAFF
>TRBV7-2|-|-|TRBJ2-5
TGTGCCAGCAGCAATCTACCCTCTGGGGTCCGGGAGCAGTACTTC
CASSNLPSGVREQYF
>TRBV4-2|TRBD2|once|TRBJ2-7
TGTGCCAGCAGCCAAGGCGGGACTAGCCCTTCCTACGAGCAGTACTTC
CASSQGGTSPSYEQYF
>TRBV7-9|-|-|TRBJ2-1
TGTGCCATTACCGACAGTAACAATGAGCAGTTCTTC
CAITDSNNEQFF
>TRBV7-2|-|-|TRBJ1-6
TGTGCCAGCAGCGGGGCGGGGGTCTATAATTCACCCCTCCACTTT
CASSGAGVYNSPLHF
>TRBV11-2|-|-|TRBJ2-1
TGTGCCAGCAGCAGCCAACCGGGGAACAATGAGCAGTTCTTC
CASSSQPGNNEQFF
>TRBV29-1|TRBD2|few|TRBJ2-7
TGCAGCGTAGACACGACTAGCGGGGGTCCTCGGGAGCAGTACTTC
CSVDTTSGGPREQYF
>TRBV7-3|TRBD2|-|TRBJ2-1
TGTGCCAGCAGCTTATATCCGCTAGCGGGGGGGGTGGTGGACAATGAGCAGTTCTTC
CASSLYPLAGGVVDNEQFF
>TRBV3-1|-|-|TRBJ2-1
TGTGCCAGCAGCCAAGGTCTGGCAAAACAGTTCTTC
CASSQGLAKQFF
>TRBV7-9|TRBD1|-|TRBJ1-4
TGTGCCAGCAGCTCGGGACAGGGGTGGGGAGGTAATGAAAAACTGTTTTTT
CASSSGQGWGGNEKLFF
>TRBV12-5|TRBD1|-|TRBJ2-1
TGTGCTAGTGGTTTGACCCCCGGGACAGGAGTGAATTACAATGAGCAGTTCTTC
CASGLTPGTGVNYNEQFF
>TRBV20-1|-|-|TRBJ2-3
TGCAGTGCTAGCCCCGGGACCACAACAGATACGCAGTATTTT
CSASPGTTTDTQYF
>TRBV20-1|-|-|TRBJ2-7
TGCAGTGCTCTTCATAAAGGACGGATGCAGTACAATGAGCAGTACTTC
CSALHKGRMQYNEQYF
>TRBV2|-|many|TRBJ2-7
TGTGCCAGCATCCGTCCCCTGGAGCAGTACTTC
CASIRPLEQYF
>TRBV7-2|TRBD1|-|TRBJ2-7
TGTGCCAGCAAGGGACAGGGGTCCTACGAGCAGTACTTC
CASKGQGSYEQYF
>TRBV4-2|-|-|TRBJ2-7
TGTGCCAGCAGCCAAGATCGAAAAACAGATAAACCTCATACGCGCTACGAGCAGTACTTC
CASSQDRKTDKPHTRYEQYF
>TRBV7-2|TRBD1|many|TRBJ1-2
TGTGCCAGCACCCTAGACAGGGCTAACTATGGCTACACCTTC
CASTLDRANYGYTF
>TRBV29-1|TRBD1|-|TRBJ1-2
TGCAGCGTTTTGACAGGGGAGGGCTATGGCTACACCTTC
CSVLTGEGYGYTF
>TRBV4-3|TRBD1|-|TRBJ2-3
TGCGCCAGCAGCCAGACAGGGACCCCCACAGATACGCAGTATTTT
CASSQTGTPTDTQYF